The rows below give T cell receptor beta chains drawn from one sample of a study of T cell responses to AZD1222 COVID-19 vaccine. TCRdb's copy holds only in-frame clones and misses some; the assay was immunoSEQ multiplex PCR. The sample includes about 35,000 clones, 86% of them seen just once. Sample: peripheral blood, taken on day 0 of AZD1222 vaccination. The receptors originated from an adult in good health. The CDR3 runs from the conserved cysteine through the conserved F or W. The D gene is left open where the match is weak. The size entry is marked missing in some rows and otherwise reads once, few, many or a size class.

size	D	V	J	CDR3	DNA
-	-	TRBV5-1	TRBJ2-3	CATKGNTNTDTQYF	TGCGCCACCAAAGGGAATACGAATACAGATACGCAGTATTTT
-	TRBD2	TRBV9	TRBJ2-5	CASSISGIQETQYF	TGTGCCAGCAGCATTAGCGGGATCCAAGAGACCCAGTACTTC
-	TRBD2	TRBV2	TRBJ2-1	CATNSGRKNNEQFF	TGTGCCACCAATAGCGGGAGGAAAAACAATGAGCAGTTCTTC
-	-	TRBV27	TRBJ2-7	CASSLRGGRVYEQYF	TGTGCCAGCAGCCTCAGGGGTGGAAGGGTCTACGAGCAGTACTTC
-	-	TRBV5-1	TRBJ1-1	CASSRDPTNTEAFF	TGCGCCAGCAGCCGGGACCCTACGAACACTGAAGCTTTCTTT
-	-	TRBV28	TRBJ1-4	CASSLLQGPNEKLFF	TGTGCCAGCAGTCTCCTACAGGGCCCTAATGAAAAACTGTTTTTT
large	-	TRBV6-4	TRBJ1-6	CASSAGTASSSPLHF	TGTGCCAGCAGTGCCGGGACTGCTAGTAGCTCACCCCTCCACTTT
-	-	TRBV27	TRBJ1-1	CASSLLGGVGQNTEAFF	TGTGCCAGCAGCCTGTTGGGGGGAGTGGGACAGAACACTGAAGCTTTCTTT
once	-	TRBV12-3/TRBV12-4	TRBJ1-1	CASSLVQNTEAFF	TGTGCCAGCAGTTTGGTACAGAACACTGAAGCTTTCTTT
-	-	TRBV6-5	TRBJ1-5	CASRYGSNQPQHF	TGTGCCAGCAGGTACGGAAGCAATCAGCCCCAGCATTTT
-	-	TRBV4-1	TRBJ1-6	CASSPTGGSYNSPLHF	TGCGCCAGCAGCCCTACGGGGGGGTCCTATAATTCACCCCTCCACTTT
-	-	TRBV27	TRBJ1-5	CASSDAVGGPQHF	TGTGCCAGCAGTGACGCGGTTGGGGGGCCCCAGCATTTT
few	TRBD1	TRBV7-3	TRBJ1-1	CASSPTGGDTEAFF	TGTGCCAGCAGCCCAACAGGGGGCGACACTGAAGCTTTCTTT
-	-	TRBV15	TRBJ1-2	CATSGSLGAFTF	TGTGCCACCAGCGGGTCCCTGGGGGCCTTCACCTTC
-	TRBD1	TRBV4-1	TRBJ1-5	CASSDRGSNQPQHF	TGCGCCAGCAGCGACAGGGGGAGCAATCAGCCCCAGCATTTT
-	-	TRBV3-1/TRBV3-2	TRBJ2-5	CASSQTVGEMGETQYF	TGTGCCAGCAGCCAAACTGTTGGGGAGATGGGAGAGACCCAGTACTTC
-	TRBD1	TRBV29-1	TRBJ2-7	CSASDRSSYEQYF	TGCAGCGCCTCGGACAGGAGCTCCTACGAGCAGTACTTC
-	-	TRBV6-1	TRBJ2-2	CASSDWGRNTGELFF	TGTGCCAGCAGTGATTGGGGGAGGAACACCGGGGAGCTGTTTTTT
-	TRBD1	TRBV28	TRBJ1-2	CASSSADRGSLGGYTF	TGTGCCAGCAGTTCCGCGGACAGGGGATCTCTAGGAGGCTACACCTTC
-	-	TRBV12-3/TRBV12-4	TRBJ2-7	CATGDGELREQYF	TGTGCCACCGGGGATGGGGAGCTGCGGGAGCAGTACTTC
-	TRBD1	TRBV28	TRBJ1-2	CASRGTVGFYGYTF	TGTGCCAGCAGGGGGACAGTAGGATTCTATGGCTACACCTTC
-	TRBD1	TRBV7-2	TRBJ1-6	CASSTGDSPLHF	TGTGCCAGCAGCACAGGGGATTCACCCCTCCACTTT
-	-	TRBV7-2	TRBJ1-5	CASSLMIDSNQPQHF	TGTGCCAGCAGCTTAATGATAGACAGCAATCAGCCCCAGCATTTT
-	-	TRBV27	TRBJ1-3	CASSPRGRGHTIYF	TGTGCCAGCAGTCCACGGGGAAGAGGGCACACCATATATTTT
-	-	TRBV5-5	TRBJ1-3	CASSLPPLFSGNTIYF	TGTGCCAGCAGCTTGCCACCCTTGTTCTCTGGAAACACCATATATTTT
-	-	TRBV20-1	TRBJ1-1	CSARGDTEAFF	TGCAGTGCTAGAGGGGACACTGAAGCTTTCTTT
-	-	TRBV11-2	TRBJ1-2	CASSSTPRNNYGYTF	TGTGCCAGCAGCTCGACTCCTAGAAATAACTATGGCTACACCTTC
few	-	TRBV19	TRBJ1-6	CASSEREGNSPLHF	TGTGCCAGTAGTGAAAGGGAGGGTAATTCACCCCTCCACTTT
-	-	TRBV9	TRBJ1-6	CASSVGVANSPLHF	TGTGCCAGCAGCGTAGGGGTAGCCAATTCACCCCTCCACTTT
-	-	TRBV30	TRBJ1-3	CAWSVRGGSGNTIYF	TGTGCCTGGAGTGTTCGGGGAGGGTCTGGAAACACCATATATTTT
-	-	TRBV6-5	TRBJ2-2	CASSYRQSTGELFF	TGTGCCAGCAGTTACCGGCAGTCCACCGGGGAGCTGTTTTTT
-	-	TRBV6-5	TRBJ1-5	CASSRGIQNQPQHF	TGTGCCAGCAGCCGAGGGATCCAAAATCAGCCCCAGCATTTT
-	-	TRBV6-1	TRBJ2-5	CASSEQPGETQYF	TGTGCCAGCAGTGAACAACCCGGAGAGACCCAGTACTTC
-	-	TRBV5-1	TRBJ2-1	CASSLQGMAEQFF	TGCGCCAGCAGCTTGCAGGGGATGGCTGAGCAATTCTTC
-	-	TRBV7-9	TRBJ1-1	CASGVMNTEAFF	TGTGCCTCGGGGGTGATGAACACTGAAGCTTTCTTT
few	-	TRBV19	TRBJ1-2	CASIASTGDLLYYGYTF	TGTGCCAGTATTGCCTCAACGGGCGACCTACTTTACTATGGCTACACCTTC
-	-	TRBV7-7	TRBJ2-2	CASSQNPGTTNTGELFF	TGTGCTAGCAGCCAGAACCCCGGGACGACGAACACCGGGGAGCTGTTTTTT
-	-	TRBV9	TRBJ1-6	CASSVMSSDSPLHF	TGTGCCAGCAGCGTAATGTCCAGCGACTCACCCCTCCACTTT
once	TRBD2	TRBV29-1	TRBJ2-4	CSGGGAKNIQYF	TGCAGCGGCGGGGGGGCCAAAAACATTCAGTACTTC
-	-	TRBV7-9	TRBJ1-1	CASSLWAGSGTEAFF	TGTGCCAGCAGCTTATGGGCAGGGAGCGGCACTGAAGCTTTCTTT
-	TRBD1	TRBV7-9	TRBJ2-7	CASSLEATGGEQYF	TGTGCCAGCAGCTTAGAGGCGACAGGGGGCGAGCAGTACTTC
once	TRBD1	TRBV4-1	TRBJ1-4	CASSLTGTAGPNEKLFF	TGCGCCAGCAGCCTGACAGGGACGGCCGGGCCTAATGAAAAACTGTTTTTT
once	-	TRBV19	TRBJ1-2	CATRHGGNYGYTF	TGTGCCACCAGACACGGCGGGAACTATGGCTACACCTTC
once	-	TRBV5-1	TRBJ2-7	CASSVRTGYEQYF	TGCGCCAGCAGCGTCCGGACGGGCTACGAGCAGTACTTC
-	TRBD1	TRBV5-1	TRBJ1-6	CASSPGQGADSPLHF	TGCGCCAGCAGCCCGGGACAGGGGGCGGATTCACCCCTCCACTTT
-	-	TRBV2	TRBJ1-5	CASSRQSSQPQHF	TGTGCCAGCAGTCGGCAATCGTCTCAGCCCCAGCATTTT
-	TRBD2	TRBV28	TRBJ2-2	CASSFEVAGGPNTGELFF	TGTGCCAGCAGTTTCGAGGTAGCGGGGGGCCCGAACACCGGGGAGCTGTTTTTT
-	-	TRBV10-2	TRBJ1-2	CASSVLPGADGYTF	TGCGCCAGCAGTGTACTACCGGGAGCCGATGGCTACACCTTC
-	-	TRBV28	TRBJ2-3	CASSFGGVDTQYF	TGTGCCAGCAGTTTCGGGGGCGTAGATACGCAGTATTTT
-	-	TRBV13	TRBJ2-2	CASSTMGVQYTGELFF	TGTGCCAGCAGCACCATGGGGGTTCAGTACACCGGGGAGCTGTTTTTT
-	-	TRBV9	TRBJ1-4	CASSVAGDTNEKLFF	TGTGCCAGCAGCGTAGCTGGGGACACTAATGAAAAACTGTTTTTT
few	TRBD2	TRBV11-2	TRBJ2-1	CASSFQRGGSSYNEQFF	TGTGCCAGCAGCTTCCAGCGGGGGGGGAGCTCCTACAATGAGCAGTTCTTC
-	TRBD1	TRBV15	TRBJ2-7	CATRSGTGDPLYEQYF	TGTGCCACCAGATCCGGGACAGGGGACCCCCTTTACGAGCAGTACTTC
-	-	TRBV14	TRBJ2-7	CASSLNWGRVDEQYF	TGTGCCAGCAGCCTGAATTGGGGGAGAGTCGACGAGCAGTACTTC
-	TRBD1	TRBV5-1	TRBJ2-7	CASRQDRGTYEQYF	TGCGCCAGCAGACAGGACAGGGGGACTTACGAGCAGTACTTC
-	-	TRBV6-2/TRBV6-3	TRBJ2-1	CASSYGASSYNEQFF	TGTGCCAGCAGTTACGGGGCAAGCTCCTACAATGAGCAGTTCTTC
once	-	TRBV7-2	TRBJ2-7	CASSSYQGLNKEQYF	TGTGCCAGCAGCTCCTACCAGGGGCTCAATAAGGAGCAGTACTTC
-	-	TRBV7-2	TRBJ1-6	CASSLGAGDNSPLHF	TGTGCCAGCAGCTTAGGGGCGGGGGATAATTCACCCCTCCACTTT
-	-	TRBV5-6	TRBJ2-1	CASSPLDSDNEQFF	TGTGCCAGCAGCCCTTTGGACAGCGACAATGAGCAGTTCTTC